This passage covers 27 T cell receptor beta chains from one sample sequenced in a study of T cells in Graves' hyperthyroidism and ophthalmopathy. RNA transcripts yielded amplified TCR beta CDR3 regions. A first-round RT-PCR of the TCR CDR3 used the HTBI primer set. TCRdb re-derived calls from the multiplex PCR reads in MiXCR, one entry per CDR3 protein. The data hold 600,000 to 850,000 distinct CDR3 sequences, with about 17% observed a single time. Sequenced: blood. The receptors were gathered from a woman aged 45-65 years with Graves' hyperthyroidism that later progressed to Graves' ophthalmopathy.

CDR3 region: CASSFGDQNYGYTF. For the CDR3, the DNA is TGTGCCAGCAGCTTTGGGGACCAAAACTATGGCTACACCTTC. The chain is built from TRBV7-9 and TRBJ1-2, with D perhaps matching TRBD1 (5 bases). The CDR3 is made up of 14 amino acids. Between the trimmed V and J ends, which lost 3 bases and 2 bases, there was a span of 10 bases. Germline lookup yields CDR1 SEHNR and CDR2 FQNEAQ (reference sequence).

The CDR3 loop reads CASSQLAGRLTNEKLFF. In nucleotides, the CDR3 is TGTGCCAGCAGCCAATTAGCGGGGCGACTAACTAATGAAAAACTGTTTTTT. The J gene is TRBJ1-4, the V gene TRBV14; D is possibly TRBD1 (5 bases). The germline V and J ends were trimmed by 2 bases and 1 base, with 14 bases remaining between them. CDR1 SGHDN and CDR2 FVKESK come from the germline V gene. CDR3 length: 17 amino acids.

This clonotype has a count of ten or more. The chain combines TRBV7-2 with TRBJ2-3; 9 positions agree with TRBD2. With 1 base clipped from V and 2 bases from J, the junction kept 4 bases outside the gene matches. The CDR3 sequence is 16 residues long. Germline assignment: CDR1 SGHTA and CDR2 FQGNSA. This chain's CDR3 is CASSLEGGGDTDTQYF. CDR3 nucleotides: TGTGCCAGCAGCTTAGAAGGCGGGGGGGACACAGATACGCAGTATTTT.

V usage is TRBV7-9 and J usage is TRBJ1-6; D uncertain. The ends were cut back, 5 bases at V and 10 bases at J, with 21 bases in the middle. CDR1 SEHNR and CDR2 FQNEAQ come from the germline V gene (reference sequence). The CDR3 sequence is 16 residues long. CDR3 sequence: CASSHLAAGMRSPLHF. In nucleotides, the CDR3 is TGTGCCAGCAGCCACCTGGCAGCGGGGATGAGGTCACCCCTCCACTTT.

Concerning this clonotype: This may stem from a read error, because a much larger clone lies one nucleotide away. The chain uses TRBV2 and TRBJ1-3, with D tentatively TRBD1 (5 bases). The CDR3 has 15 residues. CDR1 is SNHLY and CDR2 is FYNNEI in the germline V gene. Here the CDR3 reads CVSSEGEFSGNTIYF. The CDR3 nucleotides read TGTGTCAGCAGTGAAGGGGAATTCTCTGGAAACACCATATATTTT. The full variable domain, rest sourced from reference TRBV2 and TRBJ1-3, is EPEVTQTPSHQVTQMGQEVILRCVPISNHLYFYWYRQILGQKVEFLVSFYNNEISEKSEIFDDQFSVERPDGSNFTLKIRSTKLEDSAMYFCVSSEGEFSGNTIYFGEGSWLTVV.

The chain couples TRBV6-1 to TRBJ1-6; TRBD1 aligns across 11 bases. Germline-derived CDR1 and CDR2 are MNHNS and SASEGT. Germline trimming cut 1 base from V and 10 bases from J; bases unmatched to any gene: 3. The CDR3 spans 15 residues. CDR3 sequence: CASSEVWTGGSPLHF. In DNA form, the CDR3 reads TGTGCCAGCAGTGAAGTATGGACAGGGGGCTCACCCCTCCACTTT.

The CDR3 loop reads CASSYTGVGGYTF. As DNA, the CDR3 is TGTGCCAGCAGTTATACTGGGGTTGGCGGCTACACCTTC. The genes are TRBV6-2 or TRBV6-3 and TRBJ1-2; D gene unclear. The CDR3 is 13 amino acids. From germline, CDR1 is MNHEY and CDR2 SVGEGT. V was trimmed by 3 bases and J by 8 bases, leaving 13 bases between them.

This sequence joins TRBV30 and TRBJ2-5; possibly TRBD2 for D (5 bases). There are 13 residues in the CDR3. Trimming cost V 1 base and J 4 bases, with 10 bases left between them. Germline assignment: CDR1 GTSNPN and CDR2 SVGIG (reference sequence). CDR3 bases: TGTGCCTGGAGTGAACAGAGGGCAGAGACCCAGTACTTC. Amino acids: CAWSEQRAETQYF.

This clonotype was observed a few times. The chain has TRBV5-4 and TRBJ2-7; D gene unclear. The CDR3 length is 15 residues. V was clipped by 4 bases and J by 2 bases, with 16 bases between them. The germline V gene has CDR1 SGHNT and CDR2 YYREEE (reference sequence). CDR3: CASSVTHHSPYEQYF. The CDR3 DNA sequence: TGTGCCAGCAGCGTGACCCACCACTCACCCTACGAGCAGTACTTC.

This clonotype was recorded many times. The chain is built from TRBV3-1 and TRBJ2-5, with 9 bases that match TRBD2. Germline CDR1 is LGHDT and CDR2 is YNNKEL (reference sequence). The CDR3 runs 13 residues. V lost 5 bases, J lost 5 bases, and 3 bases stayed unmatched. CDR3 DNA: TGTGCCAGCAGCGGCGGGGGGGTGGAGACCCAGTACTTC. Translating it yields CASSGGGVETQYF.

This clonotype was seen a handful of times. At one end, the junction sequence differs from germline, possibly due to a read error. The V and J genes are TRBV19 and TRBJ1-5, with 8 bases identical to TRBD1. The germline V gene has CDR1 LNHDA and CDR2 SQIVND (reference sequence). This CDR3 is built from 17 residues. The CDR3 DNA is TGTGCCAGTTCGACGGATCAGGGGGCGACCCGCAATAAGCCCCAGCATTTT. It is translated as CASSTDQGATRNKPQHF.

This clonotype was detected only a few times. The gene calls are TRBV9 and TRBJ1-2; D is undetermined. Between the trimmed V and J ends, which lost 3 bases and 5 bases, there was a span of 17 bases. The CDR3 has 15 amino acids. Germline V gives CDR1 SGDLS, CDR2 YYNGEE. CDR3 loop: CASSARTTFLYGYTF. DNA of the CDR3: TGTGCCAGCAGCGCCAGAACCACCTTCCTATATGGCTACACCTTC.

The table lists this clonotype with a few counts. The CDR3 here is CATNRVRGYGYTF. CDR3 DNA: TGTGCCACCAACAGGGTACGGGGCTATGGCTACACCTTC. This chain links TRBV6-1 with TRBJ1-2; tentative D call: TRBD1 (6 bases). Germline V gene lookup returns CDR1 MNHNS and CDR2 SASEGT. The CDR3 totals 13 residues. Trimming cost V 10 bases and J 4 bases, with 16 bases left between them.

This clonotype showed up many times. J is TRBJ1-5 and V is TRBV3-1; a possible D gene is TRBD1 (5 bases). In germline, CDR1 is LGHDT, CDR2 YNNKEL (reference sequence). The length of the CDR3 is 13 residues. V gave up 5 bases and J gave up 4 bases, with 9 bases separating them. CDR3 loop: CASSSTVNQPQHF. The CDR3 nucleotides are TGTGCCAGCAGCTCGACAGTGAATCAGCCCCAGCATTTT.

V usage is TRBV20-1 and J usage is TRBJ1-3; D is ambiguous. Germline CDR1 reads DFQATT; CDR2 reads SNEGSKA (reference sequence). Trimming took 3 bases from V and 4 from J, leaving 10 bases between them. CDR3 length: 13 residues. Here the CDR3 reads CSARIMNGNTIYF. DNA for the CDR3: TGCAGTGCTAGGATCATGAACGGAAACACCATATATTTT.

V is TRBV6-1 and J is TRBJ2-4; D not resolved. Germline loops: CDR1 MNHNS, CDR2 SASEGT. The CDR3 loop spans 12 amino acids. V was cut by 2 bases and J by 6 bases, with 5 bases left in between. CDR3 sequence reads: CASSERLNIQYF. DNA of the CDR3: TGTGCCAGCAGTGAAAGGTTAAACATTCAGTACTTC.

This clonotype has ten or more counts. This CDR3 reads CSARGLGQSNSNQPQHF. The CDR3 nucleotides read TGCAGTGCTAGAGGATTGGGACAGAGCAATAGCAATCAGCCCCAGCATTTT. The rearrangement joins TRBV20-1 to TRBJ1-5, with TRBD1 identical over 7 bases. The length of the CDR3 is 17 residues. From germline, CDR1 is DFQATT and CDR2 SNEGSKA (reference sequence). V was pared by 1 base and J by 0 bases, with 9 bases of the junction left unmatched.

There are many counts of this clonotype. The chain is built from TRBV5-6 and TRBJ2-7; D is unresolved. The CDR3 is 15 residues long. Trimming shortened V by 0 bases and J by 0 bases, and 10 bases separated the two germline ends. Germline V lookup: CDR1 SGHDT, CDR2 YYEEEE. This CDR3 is CASSLAFSSSYEQYF. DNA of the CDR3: TGTGCCAGCAGCTTGGCTTTCAGTAGCTCCTACGAGCAGTACTTC.

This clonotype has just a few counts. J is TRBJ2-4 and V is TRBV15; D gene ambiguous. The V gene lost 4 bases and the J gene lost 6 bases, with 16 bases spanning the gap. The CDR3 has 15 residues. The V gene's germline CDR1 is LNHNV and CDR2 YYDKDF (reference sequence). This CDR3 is CATSNAPWVGNIQYF. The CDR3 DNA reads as TGTGCCACCAGCAACGCGCCTTGGGTGGGAAACATTCAGTACTTC.

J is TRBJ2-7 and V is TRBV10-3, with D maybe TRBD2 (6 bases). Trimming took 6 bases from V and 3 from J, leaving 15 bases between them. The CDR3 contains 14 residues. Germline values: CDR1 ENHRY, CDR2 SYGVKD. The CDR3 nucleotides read TGTGCCATCAGGGGACTCGAAAGGGACTACGAGCAGTACTTC. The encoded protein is CAIRGLERDYEQYF.

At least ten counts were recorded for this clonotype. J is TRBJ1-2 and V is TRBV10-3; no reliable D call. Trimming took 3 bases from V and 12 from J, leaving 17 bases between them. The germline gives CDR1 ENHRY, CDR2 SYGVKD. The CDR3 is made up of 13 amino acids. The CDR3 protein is CAISDPDTERNTF. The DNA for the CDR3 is TGTGCCATCAGTGATCCCGATACGGAGCGTAACACCTTC.

CDR3 region: CASSLRRDVQPQHF. The CDR3 bases are TGTGCCAGCAGCCTCCGCCGGGACGTCCAGCCCCAGCATTTT. The genes are TRBV6-1 and TRBJ1-5; D might be TRBD1 (5 bases). Trimming removed 6 bases from V and 7 bases from J, with 16 bases in between. Germline assignment: CDR1 MNHNS and CDR2 SASEGT. CDR3 length: 14 residues.

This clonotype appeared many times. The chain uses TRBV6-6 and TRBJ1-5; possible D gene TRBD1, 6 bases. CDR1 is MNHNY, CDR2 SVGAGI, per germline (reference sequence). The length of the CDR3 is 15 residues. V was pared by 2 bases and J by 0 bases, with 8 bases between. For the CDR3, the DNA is TGTGCCAGCAGTTACCACAGGGATAGCAATCAGCCCCAGCATTTT. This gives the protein CASSYHRDSNQPQHF.

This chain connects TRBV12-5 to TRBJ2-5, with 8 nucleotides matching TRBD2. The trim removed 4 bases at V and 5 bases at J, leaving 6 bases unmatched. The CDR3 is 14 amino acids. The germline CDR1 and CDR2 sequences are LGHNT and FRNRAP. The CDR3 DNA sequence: TGTGCTAGTGGTTATACCGGGGGGGGGGAGACCCAGTACTTC. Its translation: CASGYTGGGETQYF.

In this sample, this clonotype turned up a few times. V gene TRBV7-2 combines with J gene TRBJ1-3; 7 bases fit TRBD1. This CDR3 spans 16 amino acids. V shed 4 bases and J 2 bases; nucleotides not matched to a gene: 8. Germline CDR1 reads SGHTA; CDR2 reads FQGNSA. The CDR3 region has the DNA TGTGCCAGCAGCTCGAGGGACAGCGAACCTGGAAACACCATATATTTT. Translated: CASSSRDSEPGNTIYF.

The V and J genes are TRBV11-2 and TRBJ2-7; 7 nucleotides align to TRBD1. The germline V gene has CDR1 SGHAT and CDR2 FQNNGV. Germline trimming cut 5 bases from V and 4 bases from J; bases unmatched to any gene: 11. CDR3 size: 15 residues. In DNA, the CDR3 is TGTGCCAGCAGCCCGACAGGGCCCCCTGGTTACGAGCAGTACTTC. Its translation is CASSPTGPPGYEQYF.

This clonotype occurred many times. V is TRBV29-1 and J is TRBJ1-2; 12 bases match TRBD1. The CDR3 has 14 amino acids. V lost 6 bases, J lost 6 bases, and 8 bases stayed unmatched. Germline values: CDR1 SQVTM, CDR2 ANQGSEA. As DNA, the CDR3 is TGCAGCGTCGCCCGGGACAGGGGGCTCGATGGCTACACCTTC. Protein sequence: CSVARDRGLDGYTF.